These 23 T cell receptor beta chains were all obtained from the same sample, sequenced in a study of cytomegalovirus exposure and HLA in healthy donors. PCR amplification relied on 60 Vbeta primers (plus 13 Jbeta primers). The table came from immunoSEQ multiplex PCR; TCRdb's copy has only in-frame clones and leaves some out. The profile covers under 250,000 clones, with roughly four fifths appearing a single time and roughly 7.4% taken by the ten largest. Material: PBMCs. All receptors derive from an older woman in good health and CMV-seropositive.

This sequence joins TRBV7-3 and TRBJ2-1; D possibly corresponds to TRBD1 (6 bases). Trimming took off 6 bases at V and 3 bases at J, with 12 bases between the two ends. CDR1 is SGHTA, CDR2 FQGTGA, per germline. The CDR3 covers 14 residues. CDR3 in amino acids: CASSPGQNYNEQFF. DNA of the CDR3: TGTGCCAGCAGTCCGGGACAAAACTACAATGAGCAGTTCTTC. Combining the CDR3 with reference TRBV7-3 and TRBJ2-1 gives the whole variable domain GAGVSQTPSNKVTEKGKYVELRCDPISGHTALYWYRQSLGQGPEFLIYFQGTGAADDSGLPNDRFFAVRPEGSVSTLKIQRTERGDSAVYLCASSPGQNYNEQFFGPGTRLTVL.

The chain carries TRBV6-1 and TRBJ2-7; 8 bases are a match to TRBD2. Losses at the gene ends were 6 bases for V and 0 bases for J; bases not matched to a gene: 7. This CDR3 has 15 amino acids. Germline V gene data show CDR1 as MNHNS and CDR2 as SASEGT. CDR3 sequence: CASRSGTRFSYEQYF. CDR3 sequence (DNA): TGTGCCAGCAGATCCGGGACTAGATTCTCCTACGAGCAGTACTTC.

The rearrangement uses TRBV5-4 and TRBJ2-7, with TRBD1 matching 10 bases. The V gene end was trimmed by 3 bases and the J gene end by 7 bases; junction bases not matched to a gene: 7. The germline V gene has CDR1 SGHNT and CDR2 YYREEE (reference sequence). The CDR3 runs 14 residues. CDR3 nucleotide sequence: TGTGCCAGCAGCTCGGGACAGGGGAGCAGTGAGCAGTACTTC. It specifies CASSSGQGSSEQYF.

This chain joins TRBV6-5 and TRBJ1-2; 8 bases are a match to TRBD1. J was trimmed by 3 bases and V by 8 bases; bases with no gene match: 11. This CDR3 region has 15 residues. Germline assignment: CDR1 MNHEY and CDR2 SVGAGI. CDR3: CASGPGQDHYYGYTF. For the CDR3, the DNA is TGTGCCAGCGGTCCGGGACAGGACCATTACTATGGCTACACCTTC.

This clone was seen a single time. This chain joins TRBV2 and TRBJ2-2, with D possibly TRBD1 on 5 matching bases. Looked up from germline, CDR1 is SNHLY and CDR2 is FYNNEI. Trimming stripped 5 bases from V and 2 bases from J, with 15 bases between. The CDR3 spans 16 residues. The CDR3 bases are TGTGCCAGCAGTCAGCAGGGTCTCACCAACACCGGGGAGCTGTTTTTT. It yields the protein CASSQQGLTNTGELFF.

This sequence joins TRBV12-5 and TRBJ2-7, with D possibly TRBD1 on 6 matching bases. Germline V gives CDR1 LGHNT, CDR2 FRNRAP. This CDR3 is built from 13 residues. Trimming took off 5 bases at V and 2 bases at J, with 10 bases between the two ends. The CDR3 sequence is CASGAGVAYEQYF. CDR3 bases: TGTGCTAGTGGTGCAGGGGTAGCCTACGAGCAGTACTTC.

V is TRBV6-4 and J is TRBJ2-1; the D is unclear. The CDR3 loop spans 16 amino acids. V gave up 6 bases and J gave up 3 bases, with 18 bases separating them. From germline, CDR1 is MRHNA and CDR2 SNTAGT. The CDR3 DNA is TGTGCCAGCAGGCTCAACTTAAAACCTTGCTACAATGAGCAGTTCTTC. Translation: CASRLNLKPCYNEQFF.

This chain connects TRBV7-2 to TRBJ2-7, with D tentatively TRBD2 (6 bases). Germline V gives CDR1 SGHTA, CDR2 FQGNSA. The CDR3 extends over 13 amino acids. Deletions cut 5 bases from V and 1 base from J, with 9 bases between. The CDR3 nucleotides read TGTGCCAGCAGCACCCGGGGGTCCTACGAGCAGTACTTC. Translating it yields CASSTRGSYEQYF.

CDR3 DNA sequence: TGTGCCAGCTCACCACAGGGAGGGCATGAGCAGTTCTTC. Translation: CASSPQGGHEQFF. The rearrangement joins TRBV18 to TRBJ2-1; 7 bases are a match to TRBD2. The trim removed 1 base at V and 8 bases at J, leaving 2 bases unmatched. CDR3 length: 13 amino acids. Germline lookup yields CDR1 KGHSH and CDR2 LQKENI.

The rearrangement uses TRBV7-9 and TRBJ2-5; no clear D. The germline V and J ends were trimmed by 1 base and 4 bases, with 13 bases remaining between them. CDR1 is SEHNR and CDR2 is FQNEAQ in the germline V gene (reference sequence). This CDR3 contains 15 residues. CDR3 sequence (DNA): TGTGCCAGCAGCTTAGTGAGAAGCCTCGGAGAGACCCAGTACTTC. Protein product: CASSLVRSLGETQYF.

The DNA for the CDR3 is TGTGCCAGCAGCTTGGGAAGACAGGGGGGCTACGAGCAGTACTTC. This sequence encodes CASSLGRQGGYEQYF. The J gene is TRBJ2-5, the V gene TRBV5-6; 9 nucleotides align to TRBD1. The J call could be wrong; TRBJ2-7 is a better fit for the DNA end. Germline V gene lookup returns CDR1 SGHDT and CDR2 YYEEEE. This CDR3 comprises 15 residues.

This sequence joins TRBV7-9 and TRBJ2-1; weak D call: TRBD2 (6 bases). There are 17 residues in the CDR3. CDR1 is SEHNR, CDR2 FQNEAQ, per germline (reference sequence). Trimming shortened V by 7 bases and J by 4 bases, and 23 bases separated the two germline ends. The CDR3, as DNA: TGTGCCAGCATCATTAGCTTTTCATACGGGAGATACAATGAGCAGTTCTTC. This codes for CASIISFSYGRYNEQFF.

The chain carries TRBV15 and TRBJ2-3; 8 bases are shared with TRBD1. The CDR3 runs to 15 residues. Per the germline V gene, CDR1 is LNHNV and CDR2 is YYDKDF (reference sequence). Trimming at V came to 5 bases and at J to 6 bases, leaving 10 bases not matched to a gene. The CDR3 DNA follows: TGTGCCACCAGCGTACAGGGGGGCGCGGGGGATACGCAGTATTTT. It codes for CATSVQGGAGDTQYF.

This chain uses TRBV6-1 with TRBJ2-7; D gene unclear. This CDR3 has 12 amino acids. The V gene lost 4 bases and the J gene lost 5 bases, with 9 bases spanning the gap. CDR1 and CDR2 from the germline V gene are MNHNS and SASEGT. Written as DNA, the CDR3 is TGTGCCAGCAGTGCCCCTATTAACGAGCAGTACTTC. Translation: CASSAPINEQYF.

The chain couples TRBV2 to TRBJ2-7; D remains ambiguous. Germline V gene data show CDR1 as SNHLY and CDR2 as FYNNEI. The germline V and J ends were trimmed by 4 bases and 6 bases, with 13 bases remaining between them. This CDR3 is built from 13 residues. The CDR3 bases are TGTGCCAGCAGTGGTCAGCTAGGATCCGAGCAGTACTTC. Translated: CASSGQLGSEQYF.

The chain combines TRBV2 with TRBJ2-3; 16 positions agree with TRBD2. The CDR3 is 17 amino acids. With V trimmed by 6 bases and J by 4 bases, 7 bases remained unmatched. Germline assignment: CDR1 SNHLY and CDR2 FYNNEI. DNA for the CDR3: TGTGCCAGCAGAAAAGGGACTAGCGGGAGGGGTTCAGATACGCAGTATTTT. Protein sequence: CASRKGTSGRGSDTQYF. Variable domain in full (rest from reference TRBV2 and TRBJ2-3): EPEVTQTPSHQVTQMGQEVILRCVPISNHLYFYWYRQILGQKVEFLVSFYNNEISEKSEIFDDQFSVERPDGSNFTLKIRSTKLEDSAMYFCASRKGTSGRGSDTQYFGPGTRLTVL.

This chain joins TRBV4-1 and TRBJ2-1, with 11 bases matching TRBD2. Germline V lookup: CDR1 MGHRA, CDR2 YSYEKL. The J segment lost 6 bases and the V segment lost 5 bases, leaving 9 bases of the junction unmatched. The CDR3 totals 16 residues. CDR3 nucleotide sequence: TGCGCCAGCAGCGTTTTACCGGGACTAGCGGTCAATGAGCAGTTCTTC. Its protein product is CASSVLPGLAVNEQFF.

The chain carries TRBV5-1 and TRBJ1-2; 9 bases agree with TRBD1. V lost 3 bases, J lost 4 bases, and 4 bases stayed unmatched. This CDR3 contains 14 residues. Germline loops: CDR1 SGHRS, CDR2 YFSETQ. The CDR3 DNA reads as TGCGCCAGCAGCTGGGACAGGGCATCCTATGGCTACACCTTC. Translation: CASSWDRASYGYTF. The full variable domain, rest sourced from reference TRBV5-1 and TRBJ1-2, is KAGVTQTPRYLIKTRGQQVTLSCSPISGHRSVSWYQQTPGQGLQFLFEYFSETQRNKGNFPGRFSGRQFSNSRSEMNVSTLELGDSALYLCASSWDRASYGYTFGSGTRLTVV.

V is TRBV4-2 and J is TRBJ1-4, with 7 bases that match TRBD1. V lost 4 bases and J lost 4; bases outside the gene matches: 6. The germline gives CDR1 LGHNA, CDR2 YNFKEQ. The CDR3 is 15 amino acids. This chain's CDR3 is CASSLYRDSNEKLFF. The CDR3 bases are TGTGCCAGCAGCCTATACCGGGACAGTAATGAAAAACTGTTTTTT.

V is TRBV2 and J is TRBJ2-7; TRBD1 is a possible D gene (5 bases). The CDR3 consists of 12 residues. Germline V CDR1 and CDR2: SNHLY, FYNNEI. Deletions cut 6 bases from V and 1 base from J, with 7 bases between. CDR3 sequence: CASSAGSYEQYF. The DNA for the CDR3 is TGTGCCAGCAGCGCAGGGTCCTACGAGCAGTACTTC. The full variable domain, its missing parts supplied by reference TRBV2 and TRBJ2-7, is EPEVTQTPSHQVTQMGQEVILRCVPISNHLYFYWYRQILGQKVEFLVSFYNNEISEKSEIFDDQFSVERPDGSNFTLKIRSTKLEDSAMYFCASSAGSYEQYFGPGTRLTVT.

This chain joins TRBV18 and TRBJ2-7; the match to TRBD1 covers 11 bases. V dropped 3 bases and J dropped 1; count of bases not matched to a gene: 2. In germline, CDR1 is KGHSH, CDR2 LQKENI. This CDR3 has 15 amino acids. CDR3 sequence: CASSPGQGGSYEQYF. In nucleotides, the CDR3 is TGTGCCAGCTCACCGGGACAGGGGGGTTCCTACGAGCAGTACTTC. Variable domain in full (rest from reference TRBV18 and TRBJ2-7): NAGVMQNPRHLVRRRGQEARLRCSPMKGHSHVYWYRQLPEEGLKFMVYLQKENIIDESGMPKERFSAEFPKEGPSILRIQQVVRGDSAAYFCASSPGQGGSYEQYFGPGTRLTVT.

This rearrangement joins TRBV5-4 to TRBJ1-2, with TRBD1 matching over 12 bases. J was trimmed by 4 bases and V by 2 bases; bases with no gene match: 9. The V gene's germline CDR1 is SGHNT and CDR2 YYREEE (reference sequence). There are 17 residues in the CDR3. CDR3 coding DNA: TGTGCCAGCAGCTTTGGGACAGGGGGCGGATCGGGCTATGGCTACACCTTC. It codes for CASSFGTGGGSGYGYTF.

In its sample, this clone was seen a few times. The chain combines TRBV7-9 with TRBJ2-1, with D perhaps matching TRBD1 (7 bases). V was shortened by 4 bases and J by 4 bases, with 11 bases between the two germline ends. CDR3 length: 14 amino acids. In germline, CDR1 is SEHNR, CDR2 FQNEAQ (reference sequence). The CDR3 sequence is CASSSQGRYNEQFF. The CDR3 region has the DNA TGTGCCAGCAGCTCACAGGGGAGGTACAATGAGCAGTTCTTC.